This entry describes one TCR beta chain. The data stem from a study of blood T cell repertoires in COVID-19. Study in general: Nucleic acid was either cDNA or gDNA, and it came from T cells, B-cell-depleted T cells, or PBMCs.

Germline-derived CDR1 and CDR2 are MGHDK and SYGVNS. This CDR3 spans 17 amino acids. With 1 base removed from V and 2 bases from J, the gap between germline ends came to 12 bases. Authors' analysis steps: How many nucleated cells were present was estimated from reference gene primer amplification. The data were produced by immunoSEQ multiplex PCR, yet TCRdb's version contains in-frame clones alone and is incomplete. The DNA was the basis for D and trimming; V, J and clone size are from that table. This sample carries hundreds of thousands of clones, 80% to 85% of them seen once, and the ten largest clones take under 15%.

The sample consisted of peripheral blood. This chain links TRBV25-1 with TRBJ2-6; D might be TRBD1 (7 bases). The sequence derives from a woman aged 55-70 years with active or convalescent COVID-19. The CDR3 DNA reads as TGTGCCAGCAGTGAATGGGGCAGGGGGGCTGGGGCCAACGTCCTGACTTTC. Amino acid sequence: CASSEWGRGAGANVLTF.